This T cell receptor (beta chain) was observed in a study of beta chain features in type 1 diabetes. Study in general: All of the samples together had around 110,000,000 sorted cells examined.

As every portion of the isolated RNA was reverse transcribed, the sequencing read expressed TCRB transcripts. Some clones are missing from TCRdb's copy, which holds only in-frame ones; the method was immunoSEQ multiplex PCR. In the table there are a few hundred thousand clones, 25% to 30% of which are singletons. Study conclusions and caveats: There was no resolution here of whether HLA type influences TCRB rearrangement. Type 1 diabetes patients had moderately but significantly shorter TCRB CDR3s in all four CD4+ subsets.

Points on this clone: The antigen is unknown.

Sorting with CD45RO/CCR7/CD25/CD127/CD95/CD27 yielded naive, central memory, regulatory and stem-like memory CD4+ cells. The sequencing sample was made of central memory CD4+ T cells from blood. The clonotype comes from a man under 40 in good health.

This chain's CDR3 is CASSPDRDKNIQYF. The CDR3 region has the DNA TGTGCCAGCTCACCGGACCGGGACAAAAACATTCAGTACTTC. This chain joins TRBV18 and TRBJ2-4, with D possibly TRBD2 on 5 matching bases. The ends were cut back, 3 bases at V and 3 bases at J, with 9 bases in the middle. The germline CDR1 and CDR2 sequences are KGHSH and LQKENI. The CDR3 is 14 amino acids.